The 7 T cell receptor beta chains reported below all come from one sample, sequenced in a study of blood T cell repertoires in COVID-19. Sequenced by immunoSEQ multiplex PCR; TCRdb stores in-frame clones only, minus some. Seen here are around 80,000 clones, roughly 80% observed once, and the top ten hold around 5%. Source material: peripheral blood. The receptors here all came from a woman in her 70s with acute or convalescent COVID-19.

By share, this clone ranks as medium-sized. The rearrangement joins TRBV11-2 to TRBJ2-7; 9 bases align to TRBD1. The germline V gene has CDR1 SGHAT and CDR2 FQNNGV. The CDR3 totals 13 residues. V was pared by 3 bases and J by 7 bases, with 4 bases of the junction left unmatched. CDR3 sequence: CASSLGQGREQYF. In nucleotides, the CDR3 is TGTGCCAGCAGCTTGGGACAGGGCAGGGAGCAGTACTTC.

There are a few counts of this clone. CDR3 loop: CASSRSNNEKLFF. CDR3 sequence (DNA): TGTGCCAGCAGTCGATCTAATAATGAAAAACTGTTTTTT. The chain employs TRBV5-5 and TRBJ1-4; no clear D gene. The CDR3 is made up of 13 amino acids. V was cut by 5 bases and J by 4 bases, with 9 bases left in between. Germline loops: CDR1 SGHKS, CDR2 YYEKEE (reference sequence).

The chain combines TRBV3-1 (or the pseudogene TRBV3-2) with TRBJ1-2; D unresolved. The V and J ends lost 0 bases and 4 bases respectively, with 9 bases between them. Germline lookup yields CDR1 LGHDT and CDR2 YNNKEL (reference sequence). This CDR3 contains 14 residues. CDR3 sequence (DNA): TGTGCCAGCAGCCAAGATCCCGGGTCCTATGGCTACACCTTC. This codes for CASSQDPGSYGYTF.

The V call is TRBV14, the J call TRBJ2-3, with TRBD1 as a possible D gene (6 bases). The germline V gene encodes CDR1 SGHDN and CDR2 FVKESK. This CDR3 has 16 residues. The V gene lost 0 bases and the J gene lost 3 bases, with 13 bases spanning the gap. The CDR3 spells CASSQEQGLRTDTQYF. CDR3 bases: TGTGCCAGCAGCCAAGAACAGGGTTTGAGGACAGATACGCAGTATTTT.

The chain is built from TRBV24-1 and TRBJ2-5; TRBD2 might be the D (6 bases). CDR3 length equals 14 residues. V was pared by 4 bases and J by 5 bases, with 13 bases between. Germline CDR1 and CDR2: KGHDR and SFDVKD. The DNA of the CDR3 is TGTGCCACCAGTGACCAAACTAGCCTGGAGACCCAGTACTTC. Its protein is CATSDQTSLETQYF.

The V and J genes are TRBV19 and TRBJ1-5; possible D gene TRBD1, 6 bases. CDR1 LNHDA and CDR2 SQIVND come from the germline V gene (reference sequence). V was cut by 4 bases and J by 6 bases, with 13 bases left in between. This CDR3 contains 14 residues. The CDR3 region has the DNA TGTGCCAGTAGTACCGGGACACGGGGTCAGCCCCAGCATTTT. Its translation: CASSTGTRGQPQHF.

This clone was picked up one time. V is TRBV27 and J is TRBJ1-2, with D tentatively TRBD1 (6 bases). There are 14 residues in the CDR3. CDR1 and CDR2 from the germline V gene are MNHEY and SMNVEV (reference sequence). Trimming removed 5 bases from V and 3 bases from J, with 13 bases in between. CDR3 loop: CASSRGNRDYGYTF. Here the CDR3 DNA reads TGTGCCAGCAGTAGGGGAAACAGGGACTATGGCTACACCTTC.